This T cell receptor (beta chain) emerged from a study of T cell responses to AZD1222 COVID-19 vaccine. Germline V gives CDR1 LGHDT, CDR2 YNNKEL (reference sequence). The length of the CDR3 is 13 residues. With 4 bases removed from V and 10 bases from J, the gap between germline ends came to 16 bases. Here immunoSEQ multiplex PCR was the method, and the copy in TCRdb shows in-frame clones only, minus some. Seen here are over 110,000 clones, under 95% observed once, and the top ten hold around 3%. J is TRBJ1-2 and V is TRBV3-1 (or the pseudogene TRBV3-2), with D unresolved. The origin of this receptor is an adult in good health. Sequencing used peripheral blood, obtained on day 0 of AZD1222 vaccination. In DNA form, the CDR3 reads TGTGCCAGCAGCCTCCCAGAGGCGATCGACTACACCTTC. It specifies CASSLPEAIDYTF.